The clone carrying this TCR beta chain was picked up one time. The sample is drawn from a study of OX40 agonist ivuxolimab in advanced cancers. Repertoires were generated with immunoSEQ multiplex PCR, while TCRdb's copy carries only in-frame clones and drops some. The sample shows 35,000 to 45,000 clones, about nine tenths of them seen only once. Trimming left V 6 bases short and J 0 bases short, with 6 bases between. The CDR3 spans 12 residues. Per the germline V gene, CDR1 is MNHEY and CDR2 is SMNVEV (reference sequence). The chain combines TRBV27 with TRBJ2-7; D not certain. Material: CD4+ or CD8+ T cells sorted from blood, obtained in a trial of the OX40 agonist ivuxolimab. This clonotype was sampled from an adult with an advanced solid tumor such as melanoma, head and neck, liver or kidney cancer. The CDR3 nucleotides are TGTGCCAGCAGACCAAACTCCTACGAGCAGTACTTC. This codes for CASRPNSYEQYF.